The 21 T cell receptor beta chains presented below share a single source sample, sequenced in a study of blood T cell repertoires in COVID-19. Assay used: immunoSEQ multiplex PCR; TCRdb lists only in-frame clones, some missing. The sample shows tens of thousands of clones, around three quarters of them seen only once. The sample was peripheral blood. The source is a woman at least 80 years old with active or convalescent COVID-19.

This sequence joins TRBV4-3 and TRBJ2-1, with 15 bases that match TRBD2. This CDR3 has 18 residues. From germline, CDR1 is LGHNA and CDR2 YSLEER. Losses at the gene ends were 0 bases for V and 3 bases for J; bases not matched to a gene: 3. This chain's CDR3 is CASSQDRGLAGGYNEQFF. In DNA form, the CDR3 reads TGCGCCAGCAGCCAAGATCGGGGACTAGCGGGGGGCTACAATGAGCAGTTCTTC.

This chain links TRBV6-5 with TRBJ2-2, with D unresolved. The CDR3 consists of 13 residues. Germline-derived CDR1 and CDR2 are MNHEY and SVGAGI. Between the trimmed V and J ends, which lost 5 bases and 0 bases, there was a span of 4 bases. The CDR3 DNA reads as TGTGCCAGCAGTCAGTCGAACACCGGGGAGCTGTTTTTT. Its translation is CASSQSNTGELFF.

In its sample, this clone was seen a few times. This chain uses TRBV10-3 with TRBJ2-2; TRBD1 agrees at 7 bases. V shed 6 bases, J shed 4 bases, and the junction held 8 bases outside the gene matches. Germline lookup yields CDR1 ENHRY and CDR2 SYGVKD. CDR3 length equals 15 residues. CDR3 DNA sequence: TGTGCCATCAGGGCCGGGACAGACTTCACCGGGGAGCTGTTTTTT. Residues: CAIRAGTDFTGELFF.

V usage is TRBV4-3 and J usage is TRBJ1-2; D call uncertain. The CDR3 length is 14 residues. V lost 0 bases, J lost 5 bases, and 10 bases lay in between. CDR1 LGHNA and CDR2 YSLEER come from the germline V gene. The DNA of the CDR3 is TGCGCCAGCAGCCAAGATTATAGGAGTTATGGCTACACCTTC. Translating gives CASSQDYRSYGYTF.

The rearrangement links TRBV5-1 to TRBJ2-7, with a tentative D call TRBD1 (6 bases). This CDR3 spans 14 amino acids. The germline V gene encodes CDR1 SGHRS and CDR2 YFSETQ. The V gene lost 3 bases and the J gene lost 2 bases, with 12 bases spanning the gap. CDR3 protein: CASSSGAPPYEQYF. Written as DNA, the CDR3 is TGCGCCAGCAGCTCAGGGGCCCCCCCCTACGAGCAGTACTTC.

The chain is built from TRBV27 and TRBJ2-1, with 10 bases that match TRBD2. The ends lost 5 bases at V and 6 bases at J; junction bases unmatched: 10. CDR3 length: 16 residues. CDR1 is MNHEY, CDR2 SMNVEV, per germline (reference sequence). This CDR3 reads CASSPNERGGLNEQFF. CDR3 coding DNA: TGTGCCAGCAGTCCCAACGAGCGGGGGGGTCTCAATGAGCAGTTCTTC.

This clone showed up just a few times. The J gene is TRBJ1-2, the V gene TRBV30; maybe TRBD1 (6 bases). V was clipped by 3 bases and J by 6 bases, with 14 bases between them. Germline CDR1 reads GTSNPN; CDR2 reads SVGIG (reference sequence). This CDR3 is built from 13 residues. In DNA form, the CDR3 reads TGTGCCTGGAGACCAGGGGTAGAGGATGGCTACACCTTC. Protein sequence: CAWRPGVEDGYTF.

This clone was seen more than once but under ten times. The chain carries TRBV5-1 and TRBJ2-3; D is ambiguous. The CDR3 loop spans 12 amino acids. Germline-derived CDR1 and CDR2 are SGHRS and YFSETQ. V shed 3 bases and J shed 9 bases, with 11 bases lying between them. In nucleotides, the CDR3 is TGCGCCAGCAGCTCGACATCGAGCACGCAGTATTTT. This translates into CASSSTSSTQYF.

The V and J genes are TRBV7-6 and TRBJ2-3; 10 bases are a match to TRBD1. The junction had 3 bases not matched to a gene; V was cut back by 5 bases and J by 1 base. Germline assignment: CDR1 SGHVS and CDR2 FNYEAQ. This CDR3 contains 15 residues. The CDR3 here is CASSPGTGGTDTQYF. The CDR3 coding sequence is TGTGCCAGCAGCCCCGGGACAGGGGGCACAGATACGCAGTATTTT. Based on the CDR3 plus reference TRBV7-6 and TRBJ2-3, the full variable domain is GAGVSQSPRYKVTKRGQDVALRCDPISGHVSLYWYRQALGQGPEFLTYFNYEAQQDKSGLPNDRFSAERPEGSISTLTIQRTEQRDSAMYRCASSPGTGGTDTQYFGPGTRLTVL.

This clone was counted at least ten times. The J gene is TRBJ1-2, the V gene TRBV15; tentatively, D is TRBD1 (5 bases). The CDR3 runs to 14 residues. The germline V and J ends were trimmed by 3 bases and 1 base, with 9 bases remaining between them. CDR1 is LNHNV, CDR2 YYDKDF, per germline (reference sequence). The CDR3 is CATSRGGINYGYTF. CDR3 DNA sequence: TGTGCCACCAGCAGGGGGGGTATTAACTATGGCTACACCTTC.

In its sample, this clone was seen a few times. The chain combines TRBV28 with TRBJ2-5, with 8 bases lining up with TRBD2. The CDR3 has 13 residues. CDR1 and CDR2 from the germline V gene are MDHEN and SYDVKM. J lost 9 bases, V lost 4 bases, and 7 bases had no gene match. The CDR3 DNA sequence: TGTGCCAGCAGTTCCGGGGGGGTCGGGGCCCAGTACTTC. Protein product: CASSSGGVGAQYF.

The genes are TRBV9 and TRBJ1-3; D is uncertain. CDR1 SGDLS and CDR2 YYNGEE come from the germline V gene. The CDR3 consists of 14 residues. Trimming removed 0 bases from V and 1 base from J, with 5 bases in between. The CDR3 sequence is CASSVAGSGNTIYF. CDR3 bases: TGTGCCAGCAGCGTAGCGGGATCTGGAAACACCATATATTTT.

This clone was observed once. The chain recombines TRBV11-2 with TRBJ1-4; D possibly corresponds to TRBD1 (6 bases). Trimming left V 1 base short and J 5 bases short, with 11 bases between. Germline loops: CDR1 SGHAT, CDR2 FQNNGV. The CDR3 covers 15 residues. The CDR3 reads CASSLGDRWNEKLFF. The DNA for the CDR3 is TGTGCCAGCAGCTTAGGAGACAGGTGGAATGAAAAACTGTTTTTT. The variable domain in full, completed from reference TRBV11-2 and TRBJ1-4, reads EAGVAQSPRYKIIEKRQSVAFWCNPISGHATLYWYQQILGQGPKLLIQFQNNGVVDDSQLPKDRFSAERLKGVDSTLKIQPAKLEDSAVYLCASSLGDRWNEKLFFGSGTQLSVL.

The V and J genes are TRBV7-9 and TRBJ1-4, with D tentatively TRBD1 (6 bases). The CDR3 has 16 amino acids. Germline loops: CDR1 SEHNR, CDR2 FQNEAQ (reference sequence). V shed 3 bases and J shed 7 bases, with 18 bases lying between them. The CDR3 here is CASSFRQAEALEKLFF. The CDR3 nucleotides are TGTGCCAGCAGCTTTAGACAGGCGGAGGCGCTTGAAAAACTGTTTTTT.

This clone was seen more than once but under ten times. Other DNA variants within this sample encode the same CDR3. V is TRBV5-4 and J is TRBJ1-2; tentative D call: TRBD1 (6 bases). The V gene's germline CDR1 is SGHNT and CDR2 YYREEE (reference sequence). The CDR3 consists of 14 residues. V was trimmed by 0 bases and J by 3 bases, leaving 9 bases between them. CDR3: CASSLDREDYGYTF. In DNA, the CDR3 is TGTGCCAGCAGCTTGGACAGGGAAGACTATGGCTACACCTTC.

This clone came up a few times. V usage is TRBV28 and J usage is TRBJ2-2, with D unresolved. The length of the CDR3 is 12 residues. From germline, CDR1 is MDHEN and CDR2 SYDVKM. V was clipped by 3 bases and J by 6 bases, with 5 bases between them. CDR3 residues: CASSFRAGELFF. The CDR3 DNA is TGTGCCAGCAGTTTTCGCGCCGGGGAGCTGTTTTTT.

The V gene is TRBV6-2 or TRBV6-3, the J gene TRBJ1-2; D perhaps matches TRBD1 (5 bases). V was cut by 0 bases and J by 4 bases, with 18 bases left in between. The CDR3 totals 17 residues. Germline CDR1 and CDR2: MNHEY and SVGEGT. The chain's CDR3 is CASSYSNRNAMGYGYTF. In DNA form, the CDR3 reads TGTGCCAGCAGTTACTCGAACAGGAACGCTATGGGCTATGGCTACACCTTC.

This clone was detected once. The CDR3 DNA sequence: TGTGCCAGTACCACTAGCGGGGGGGCCTGGGATACGCAGTATTTT. Amino acids: CASTTSGGAWDTQYF. The genes are TRBV19 and TRBJ2-3; 13 nucleotides line up with TRBD2. Germline V lookup: CDR1 LNHDA, CDR2 SQIVND (reference sequence). V lost 7 bases and J lost 6; bases outside the gene matches: 7. This CDR3 spans 15 amino acids. The full variable domain, in which reference TRBV19 and TRBJ2-3 provide the parts outside the CDR3, is DGGITQSPKYLFRKEGQNVTLSCEQNLNHDAMYWYRQDPGQGLRLIYYSQIVNDFQKGDIAEGYSVSREKKESFPLTVTSAQKNPTAFYLCASTTSGGAWDTQYFGPGTRLTVL.

V usage is TRBV6-6 and J usage is TRBJ2-5; 7 bases line up with TRBD1. The CDR3 sequence is 13 residues long. The V gene end was trimmed by 4 bases and the J gene end by 2 bases; junction bases not matched to a gene: 1. Germline assignment: CDR1 MNHNY and CDR2 SVGAGI (reference sequence). The CDR3 coding sequence is TGTGCCAGCAGTTCGGGACAGCAAGAGACCCAGTACTTC. This codes for CASSSGQQETQYF.

This chain links TRBV27 with TRBJ1-2, with 8 bases matching TRBD1. CDR1 and CDR2 from the germline V gene are MNHEY and SMNVEV (reference sequence). The trim removed 3 bases at V and 3 bases at J, leaving 12 bases unmatched. The CDR3 consists of 17 residues. The CDR3 spells CASSLRRQGLTYYGYTF. The CDR3 DNA reads TGTGCCAGCAGTTTGAGGAGACAGGGGTTGACCTACTATGGCTACACCTTC.

CDR3 nucleotides: TGTGCCAGCAGCTTAGAGGGTAGCGGGGCTGAGCAGTACTTC. It translates to CASSLEGSGAEQYF. The chain combines TRBV7-6 with TRBJ2-7; 8 bases fit TRBD2. The CDR3 spans 14 residues. Germline CDR1 SGHVS, CDR2 FNYEAQ. With V trimmed by 1 base and J by 7 bases, 6 bases remained unmatched.